Given below is one TCR beta chain in context. Amplification used 60 V beta primers and 13 J beta primers. Assay: immunoSEQ multiplex PCR; the TCRdb copy retains only in-frame clones and omits some. The sample has tens of thousands of clones, under 85% seen once. The data are from a study of glioma-infiltrating T cells after dendritic cell vaccination. On the study more broadly: The vaccine used monocyte-derived dendritic cells pulsed overnight with autologous tumor lysate.

CDR1 is ENHRY and CDR2 is SYGVKD in the germline V gene. The CDR3 sequence is 14 residues long. Between the trimmed V and J ends, which lost 6 bases and 6 bases, there was a span of 17 bases. Time point: after dendritic cell vaccination, including at tumor progression/relapse. All glioblastoma patients lacked an isocitrate dehydrogenase mutation. The clonotype originates from a human donor with glioblastoma. The source was blood, collected after dendritic cell vaccination. The chain is built from TRBV10-3 and TRBJ1-2, with D possibly matching TRBD1 (5 bases). The CDR3 DNA reads TGTGCCATCAGACAGGAGGGGAGTTCTAATGGCTACACCTTC. Its translation: CAIRQEGSSNGYTF.